This TCR beta chain was found in a study of blood T cell repertoires in COVID-19. Seattle patients were enrolled while actively infected and followed longitudinally. Unmatched junction bases numbered 11, after V lost 5 bases and J lost 3 bases. CDR1 LNHDA and CDR2 SQIVND come from the germline V gene (reference sequence). This CDR3 region has 16 residues. As originally analysed: Reference gene primer amplification gave estimated nucleated cell counts. Sequenced by immunoSEQ multiplex PCR; TCRdb stores in-frame clones only, minus some. V and J calls and clone size follow that table, whereas D and trimming were derived from the DNA. The sample lists tens of thousands of clones; 80% to 90% were seen once.

This receptor was taken from a man aged 50 to 59 with COVID-19, enrolled during active disease. The chain carries TRBV19 and TRBJ1-1, with 8 bases identical to TRBD1. The sample was peripheral blood. The CDR3 is CASSPRTGSGYTEAFF. The CDR3 bases are TGTGCCAGTAGTCCAAGGACAGGGTCTGGGTACACTGAAGCTTTCTTT.